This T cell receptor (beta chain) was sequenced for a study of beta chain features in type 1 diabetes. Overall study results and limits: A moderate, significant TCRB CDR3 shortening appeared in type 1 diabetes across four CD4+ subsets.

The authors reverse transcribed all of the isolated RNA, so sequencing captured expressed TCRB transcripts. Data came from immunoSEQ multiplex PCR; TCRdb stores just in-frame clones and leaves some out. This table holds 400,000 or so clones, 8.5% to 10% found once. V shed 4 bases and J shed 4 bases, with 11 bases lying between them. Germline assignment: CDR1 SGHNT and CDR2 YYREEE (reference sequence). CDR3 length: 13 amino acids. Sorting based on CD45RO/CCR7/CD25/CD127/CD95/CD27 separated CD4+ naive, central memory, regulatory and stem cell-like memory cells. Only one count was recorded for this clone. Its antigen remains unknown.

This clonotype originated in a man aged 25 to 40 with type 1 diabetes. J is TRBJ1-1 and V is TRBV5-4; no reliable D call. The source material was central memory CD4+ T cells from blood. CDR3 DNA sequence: TGTGCCAGCAGCCCGGAGTGGGGCACTGAAGCTTTCTTT. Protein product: CASSPEWGTEAFF.